The 11 T cell receptor beta chains presented below share a single source sample, sequenced in a study of PD-1 blockade in classical Hodgkin lymphoma. Stated time point: cycle 4 day 1 (C4D1), after six to seven weeks of nivolumab. Every patient was affected by relapse after autologous stem cell transplantation, while exposure to brentuximab vedotin was not uniform. Sequencing was performed with immunoSEQ multiplex PCR; in TCRdb, only in-frame clones are kept and a portion is missing. The sample shows about 93,000 clones, approximately 78% of them seen only once. The sample here was peripheral blood mononuclear cells (PBMCs), taken before the fourth cycle of nivolumab. The receptors stem from a human donor with classical Hodgkin lymphoma.

The chain links TRBV5-7 to TRBJ2-2; 10 nucleotides line up with TRBD1. TRBV5-7 is filed as an ORF, its function uncertain. J lost 4 bases, V lost 4 bases, and 10 bases had no gene match. CDR3 length: 17 amino acids. The CDR3 DNA follows: TGTGCCAGCAGCCTCCCCCGGGACAGGGGCTGCACCGGGGAGCTGTTTTTT. Its translation: CASSLPRDRGCTGELFF.

This rearrangement joins TRBV10-2 to TRBJ1-5; D not certain. The V gene's germline CDR1 is WSHSY and CDR2 SAAADI. Trimming took 0 bases from V and 3 from J, leaving 15 bases between them. This CDR3 is built from 17 residues. CDR3 residues: CASSESGRAGANQPQHF. The CDR3 region has the DNA TGCGCCAGCAGTGAGTCGGGGAGGGCAGGAGCCAATCAGCCCCAGCATTTT.

This clone was recorded only once. V is TRBV11-1 and J is TRBJ1-3, with D tentatively TRBD1 (6 bases). Trimming took 6 bases from V and 3 from J, leaving 18 bases between them. The CDR3 runs 16 residues. Looked up from germline, CDR1 is SGHAT and CDR2 is FQDESV (reference sequence). In DNA form, the CDR3 reads TGTGCCAGCAGACCAATGGGGGCAGACGGTGGAAACACCATATATTTT. Translating it yields CASRPMGADGGNTIYF.

J is TRBJ2-1 and V is TRBV7-3; TRBD2 might be the D (6 bases). There are 15 residues in the CDR3. The V end was cut by 5 bases, the J end by 1 base, with 12 bases between. CDR1 SGHTA and CDR2 FQGTGA come from the germline V gene. CDR3: CASSELGSSYNEQFF. CDR3 in DNA: TGTGCCAGCAGCGAACTCGGGAGTTCCTACAATGAGCAGTTCTTC.

The chain joins TRBV29-1 to TRBJ2-2, with no clear D. Germline V CDR1 and CDR2: SQVTM, ANQGSEA. Between the trimmed V and J ends, which lost 7 bases and 4 bases, there was a span of 10 bases. This CDR3 spans 12 amino acids. In nucleotides, the CDR3 is TGCAGCGGTGACCACAGCACCGGGGAGCTGTTTTTT. This translates into CSGDHSTGELFF.

Judged by abundance, this clone is medium-sized. The chain has TRBV7-3 and TRBJ2-4; D call uncertain. The CDR3 sequence is 10 residues long. CDR1 and CDR2 (germline): SGHTA, FQGTGA. The V gene lost 9 bases and the J gene lost 10 bases, with 10 bases spanning the gap. The CDR3 nucleotides read TGTGCCAGTGGGGATCGGATTCAGTACTTC. Encoded protein: CASGDRIQYF.

The CDR3 sequence: CASRVSAPGQGDQPQHF. As DNA, the CDR3 is TGCGCCAGCAGAGTATCCGCTCCGGGACAGGGGGATCAGCCCCAGCATTTT. The chain is built from TRBV10-2 and TRBJ1-5; 11 nucleotides agree with TRBD1. This CDR3 spans 17 amino acids. J gave up 5 bases and V 6 bases, and 12 bases lay outside the gene matches. Germline loops: CDR1 WSHSY, CDR2 SAAADI.

The CDR3 reads CASSYLGVPSTDTQYF. The DNA of the CDR3 is TGTGCCAGCAGTTACTTGGGGGTCCCTAGCACAGATACGCAGTATTTT. The chain uses TRBV6-5 and TRBJ2-3, with D perhaps TRBD1 or TRBD2 (5 bases each). Trimming pared 1 base from V and 0 bases from J, leaving 11 bases between. The CDR3 spans 16 residues. CDR1 is MNHEY and CDR2 is SVGAGI in the germline V gene.

V usage is TRBV5-4 and J usage is TRBJ1-2; 10 nucleotides match TRBD1. The junction had 8 bases not matched to a gene; V was cut back by 0 bases and J by 3 bases. This CDR3 spans 17 amino acids. Germline CDR1 SGHNT, CDR2 YYREEE (reference sequence). CDR3 sequence (DNA): TGTGCCAGCAGCTTGGGCGCACAGACAGGGGGCTACTATGGCTACACCTTC. Its translation: CASSLGAQTGGYYGYTF.

The table lists this clone with a few counts. V and J are TRBV6-6 and TRBJ2-7, with D unresolved. The CDR3 length is 15 residues. The germline CDR1 and CDR2 sequences are MNHNY and SVGAGI (reference sequence). V shed 7 bases and J shed 5 bases, with 21 bases lying between them. Written as DNA, the CDR3 is TGTGCCAGCACCCCCCGCGCAGGATCGGGTAACGAGCAGTACTTC. Its translation: CASTPRAGSGNEQYF.

This clone has only a few counts. V gene TRBV6-1 combines with J gene TRBJ2-7; D is uncertain. Germline assignment: CDR1 MNHNS and CDR2 SASEGT. This CDR3 has 16 residues. Deletions cut 3 bases from V and 2 bases from J, with 17 bases between. Here the CDR3 reads CASSDFVGSPAYEQYF. CDR3 bases: TGTGCCAGCAGTGACTTTGTCGGAAGTCCGGCCTACGAGCAGTACTTC.